This T cell receptor (beta chain) was retrieved from a study of graft-versus-host responses after intestinal transplantation. Study in general: Isolated intestinal, liver-intestinal, or multivisceral transplants were what recipients had. Anti-thymocyte globulin induction, then tacrolimus and steroids for about three years, went to all recipients.

Sequencing used immunoSEQ multiplex PCR; TCRdb keeps in-frame clones, though not all of them. The sample has around 100,000 clones; more than 85% are singletons. Study-wide results and caveats: There were GvH clones found in recipient marrow, and some of them appeared first in ileum or blood.

Trimming at V came to 0 bases and at J to 1 base, leaving 9 bases not matched to a gene. This CDR3 contains 17 residues. From germline, CDR1 is MDHEN and CDR2 SYDVKM. As for this clone: Its specificity is not known.

This clonotype originated in a human donor who was the organ donor for an intestinal transplant. Sample: unstimulated CD4+ T cells sorted from spleen or lymph node cells, taken before transplant. The rearrangement uses TRBV28 and TRBJ2-7, with 7 bases aligning to TRBD2. The CDR3 here is CASSLWGGTLSSYEQYF. The DNA for the CDR3 is TGTGCCAGCAGTTTATGGGGGGGGACTTTGAGTTCCTACGAGCAGTACTTC. Full variable domain (outside the CDR3, taken from reference TRBV28 and TRBJ2-7): DVKVTQSSRYLVKRTGEKVFLECVQDMDHENMFWYRQDPGLGLRLIYFSYDVKMKEKGDIPEGYSVSREKKERFSLILESASTNQTSMYLCASSLWGGTLSSYEQYFGPGTRLTVT.